This T cell receptor beta chain originates from a study of neoadjuvant anti-PD-1 for oral cavity cancer. Whole-study results and caveats: Post-nivolumab, blood T cell clonality was significantly elevated in non-responders.

CDR3 size: 15 residues. Germline V CDR1 and CDR2: MNHEY, SVGAGI. With 3 bases clipped from V and 7 bases from J, the junction kept 6 bases outside the gene matches. About this clone: Its antigen is as yet unknown.

TCRdb's table, derived via immunoSEQ multiplex PCR, lists solely in-frame clones and lacks some. The table has about 81,000 clones, approximately 80% seen once; the top ten hold about 2.9%. Sequenced material: PBMCs, taken before nivolumab (anti-PD-1) treatment. This TCR derives from a person aged 40 to 85 with oral cavity squamous cell carcinoma. The chain joins TRBV6-5 to TRBJ2-1; 10 nucleotides match TRBD2. The CDR3 nucleotides are TGTGCCAGCAGTTATAGGGCTAGCGGGAGTAATGAGCAGTTCTTC. Residues: CASSYRASGSNEQFF.